One sample yielded the 18 T cell receptor beta chains listed below, sequenced in a study of T cell changes during pregnancy in multiple sclerosis. The data were produced by immunoSEQ multiplex PCR, yet TCRdb's version contains in-frame clones alone and is incomplete. Of about 75,000 clones listed, approximately 88% are singletons. The source material was peripheral blood, sampled in the first trimester of pregnancy. These receptors all stem from a female donor in good health, enrolled as a control in a pregnancy study.

The chain combines TRBV11-2 with TRBJ2-2, with 11 nucleotides matching TRBD2. CDR3 length: 18 residues. Germline lookup yields CDR1 SGHAT and CDR2 FQNNGV. Trimming took 5 bases from V and 4 from J; bases not matched to a gene: 12. CDR3: CASSPPSGGSLFTGELFF. CDR3 nucleotide sequence: TGTGCCAGCAGCCCACCTAGCGGGGGGTCCCTGTTCACCGGGGAGCTGTTTTTT.

The gene calls are TRBV18 and TRBJ1-2; D is possibly TRBD1 (5 bases). The CDR3 contains 15 residues. Germline V gene lookup returns CDR1 KGHSH and CDR2 LQKENI. V lost 3 bases and J lost 1, with 12 bases in between. The CDR3 coding sequence is TGTGCCAGCTCACCGCTTACCGGGGGTAACTATGGCTACACCTTC. Protein sequence: CASSPLTGGNYGYTF.

The rearrangement joins TRBV7-9 to TRBJ2-5; 12 nucleotides align to TRBD2. CDR1 and CDR2 from the germline V gene are SEHNR and FQNEAQ (reference sequence). J was trimmed by 5 bases and V by 1 base; bases with no gene match: 2. The CDR3 sequence is 15 residues long. Here the CDR3 reads CASSLGTSGEETQYF. The CDR3 nucleotides are TGTGCCAGCAGCTTAGGGACTAGCGGGGAGGAGACCCAGTACTTC.

The chain carries TRBV11-2 and TRBJ2-7, with no clear D. Germline-derived CDR1 and CDR2 are SGHAT and FQNNGV. This CDR3 is built from 16 residues. V was trimmed by 5 bases and J by 0 bases, leaving 17 bases between them. CDR3 coding DNA: TGTGCCAGCAGCGTAGCCCCAGGCTACTTCTCCTACGAGCAGTACTTC. Residues: CASSVAPGYFSYEQYF.

This clone was picked up one time. This sequence joins TRBV18 and TRBJ1-4; 7 positions agree with TRBD1. From germline, CDR1 is KGHSH and CDR2 LQKENI. Unmatched junction bases numbered 5, after V lost 5 bases and J lost 5 bases. The CDR3 contains 14 residues. The CDR3 nucleotides are TGTGCCAGCTCATATACAGGGGTCAATGAAAAACTGTTTTTT. Amino acid sequence: CASSYTGVNEKLFF.

This clone was recorded only once. The chain is built from TRBV4-1 and TRBJ2-2; TRBD2 might be the D (5 bases). CDR1 and CDR2 from the germline V gene are MGHRA and YSYEKL. V was shortened by 3 bases and J by 8 bases, with 10 bases between the two germline ends. CDR3 length equals 13 residues. CDR3 protein: CASSQVVAGELFF. The CDR3 DNA is TGCGCCAGCAGCCAGGTAGTAGCGGGGGAGCTGTTTTTT.

The V call is TRBV28, the J call TRBJ1-6, with D possibly being TRBD1 (5 bases). Trimming cost V 10 bases and J 9 bases, with 16 bases left between them. Germline-derived CDR1 and CDR2 are MDHEN and SYDVKM. The CDR3 is 13 residues long. The CDR3 bases are TGTGCCACAGCATGGGATAGGGGTTCACCCCTCCACTTT. Translated: CATAWDRGSPLHF.

The chain links TRBV18 to TRBJ2-4; D might be TRBD1 (6 bases). With 3 bases removed from V and 11 bases from J, the gap between germline ends came to 23 bases. Per the germline V gene, CDR1 is KGHSH and CDR2 is LQKENI. There are 16 residues in the CDR3. The CDR3 sequence is CASSPYTPGQGNFQYF. The CDR3 DNA is TGTGCCAGCTCACCTTATACACCGGGACAAGGGAATTTTCAGTACTTC.

The chain links TRBV6-5 to TRBJ1-1, with TRBD1 as a possible D gene (6 bases). Germline V lookup: CDR1 MNHEY, CDR2 SVGAGI. V lost 7 bases and J lost 0, with 9 bases in between. This CDR3 contains 13 residues. The CDR3, as DNA: TGTGCCAGCACAAGACAGGTGAACACTGAAGCTTTCTTT. Amino acids: CASTRQVNTEAFF.

This clone was seen only once. The V gene is TRBV19, the J gene TRBJ1-5; 7 nucleotides match TRBD1. The CDR3 length is 19 residues. Germline V lookup: CDR1 LNHDA, CDR2 SQIVND (reference sequence). V trimming: 4 bases; J trimming: 0 bases; junction bases outside the gene matches: 15. The DNA for the CDR3 is TGTGCCAGTAGTACGTCTCAGGGGGGAGGACTTTATAGCAATCAGCCCCAGCATTTT. It translates to CASSTSQGGGLYSNQPQHF.

The chain has TRBV5-1 and TRBJ2-1; 8 positions match TRBD1. Germline V gene lookup returns CDR1 SGHRS and CDR2 YFSETQ. Trimming took 4 bases from V and 6 from J; bases not matched to a gene: 12. The length of the CDR3 is 16 residues. The DNA for the CDR3 is TGCGCCAGCAGCCCACTCGGACAGGGCACCCCCAATGAGCAGTTCTTC. Translated, it gives CASSPLGQGTPNEQFF.

V gene TRBV18 combines with J gene TRBJ2-1; 10 bases match TRBD2. The trim removed 3 bases at V and 0 bases at J, leaving 5 bases unmatched. Germline CDR1 KGHSH, CDR2 LQKENI. The CDR3 runs 17 residues. CDR3 nucleotides: TGTGCCAGCTCACCGGGACTAGCGAGATACTCCTACAATGAGCAGTTCTTC. Translated, it gives CASSPGLARYSYNEQFF. Looking up the rest from reference TRBV18 and TRBJ2-1 gives the full variable domain: NAGVMQNPRHLVRRRGQEARLRCSPMKGHSHVYWYRQLPEEGLKFMVYLQKENIIDESGMPKERFSAEFPKEGPSILRIQQVVRGDSAAYFCASSPGLARYSYNEQFFGPGTRLTVL.

This clone appeared a few times. The chain joins TRBV6-4 to TRBJ1-6; 12 bases are shared with TRBD1. Germline assignment: CDR1 MRHNA and CDR2 SNTAGT. J was trimmed by 8 bases and V by 2 bases; bases with no gene match: 1. The CDR3 runs to 15 residues. CDR3 residues: CASSDGTGGDSPLHF. DNA for the CDR3: TGTGCCAGCAGTGACGGGACAGGGGGCGATTCACCCCTCCACTTT.

The chain employs TRBV27 and TRBJ1-1, with 8 bases identical to TRBD1. V trimming: 6 bases; J trimming: 0 bases; junction bases outside the gene matches: 9. This CDR3 contains 16 residues. Germline CDR1 is MNHEY and CDR2 is SMNVEV (reference sequence). Here the CDR3 reads CASSQGPTGVNTEAFF. The CDR3 DNA sequence: TGTGCCAGCAGCCAGGGCCCGACAGGGGTGAACACTGAAGCTTTCTTT.

A few counts support this clone. The chain recombines TRBV19 with TRBJ1-1; D uncertain. Germline V gene data show CDR1 as LNHDA and CDR2 as SQIVND (reference sequence). The CDR3 consists of 13 residues. CDR3 protein: CASRPAPNTEAFF. Here the CDR3 DNA reads TGTGCTTCCAGGCCAGCCCCGAACACTGAAGCTTTCTTT.

V usage is TRBV5-8 and J usage is TRBJ2-7; the D gene is possibly TRBD1 (6 bases). Deletions cut 3 bases from V and 5 bases from J, with 9 bases between. The CDR3 has 12 residues. Germline V gene sequence: CDR1 SGHTS, CDR2 YDEGEE. The CDR3 is CASSYRTDEQYF. In DNA form, the CDR3 reads TGTGCCAGCAGCTACAGGACAGACGAGCAGTACTTC.

V and J are TRBV11-3 and TRBJ1-1, with TRBD1 as a possible D gene (6 bases). CDR1 is SGHNT and CDR2 is YENEEA in the germline V gene. The V end lost 1 base, the J end lost 4 bases, and 7 bases lay between the germline ends. This CDR3 contains 13 residues. CDR3 in amino acids: CASSLVGGTEAFF. CDR3 DNA sequence: TGTGCCAGCAGCTTAGTAGGGGGCACTGAAGCTTTCTTT.

This clone was recorded once. This sample includes further DNA sequences coding for the same CDR3. The chain is built from TRBV27 and TRBJ1-1; tentative D call: TRBD1 (6 bases). Between the trimmed V and J ends, which lost 3 bases and 5 bases, there was a span of 10 bases. Germline V gives CDR1 MNHEY, CDR2 SMNVEV (reference sequence). The CDR3 is made up of 13 amino acids. CDR3 nucleotides: TGTGCCAGCAGTTTTACAGGGACGACTGAAGCTTTCTTT. It translates to CASSFTGTTEAFF.